This T cell receptor beta chain was documented in a study of OX40 agonist ivuxolimab in advanced cancers. On the study more broadly: At 0.01 to 10 mg/kg, ivuxolimab was administered intravenously to patients every 2 weeks. One hepatocellular carcinoma and a couple of cutaneous melanoma patients partially responded.

Deletions cut 2 bases from V and 8 bases from J, with 12 bases between. The CDR3 spans 13 residues. Germline values: CDR1 SGHDN, CDR2 FVKESK. Only a few counts were recorded for this clone. Clones were sequenced by immunoSEQ multiplex PCR, and TCRdb holds only the in-frame ones, with some missing. The data contain fewer than 85,000 clones, about 86% of them singletons. The material sequenced was CD4+ or CD8+ T cells sorted from blood, taken in a trial of the OX40 agonist ivuxolimab. The rearrangement joins TRBV14 to TRBJ1-1, with D tentatively TRBD1 (5 bases). The clonotype comes from an adult with an advanced solid tumor such as melanoma, head and neck, liver or kidney cancer. CDR3: CASSQTASGEAFF. The DNA of the CDR3 is TGTGCCAGCAGCCAAACTGCCTCAGGGGAAGCTTTCTTT.